The rows below give T cell receptor beta chains drawn from one sample of a study of cytomegalovirus exposure and HLA in healthy donors. Profiling relied on immunoSEQ multiplex PCR, and the TCRdb table lists in-frame clones only, not all of them. Here the sample spans 120,000 or so clones, around 82% being singletons. The material sequenced was PBMCs. The origin of the receptors is a male donor in good health and CMV-seropositive. Each CDR3 is given with its conserved first and last residue. The D gene is left open where the match is weak. Only some rows state a clone size, as once, few, many or a class for expanded clones.

TRBV21-1	.	TRBJ2-3	.	CASSTYYRELVDTQYF	TGTGCCAGCAGCACTTATTACAGGGAGTTGGTAGATACGCAGTATTTT
TRBV28	TRBD2	TRBJ2-7	.	CASRPPAGTSSYEQYF	TGTGCCAGCAGACCGCCCGCTGGGACTAGTTCCTACGAGCAGTACTTC
TRBV6-5	TRBD1	TRBJ2-7	.	CASSYTYRGLYEQYF	TGTGCCAGCAGTTACACTTACAGGGGTCTCTACGAGCAGTACTTC
TRBV28	.	TRBJ1-1	few	CASVNMNTEAFF	TGTGCCAGCGTAAATATGAACACTGAAGCTTTCTTT
TRBV29-1	.	TRBJ1-5	.	CSVGGGGNQPQHF	TGCAGCGTTGGAGGGGGGGGCAATCAGCCCCAGCATTTT
TRBV19	.	TRBJ1-5	.	CASSFREGSNQPQHF	TGTGCCAGTAGTTTCAGGGAGGGAAGCAATCAGCCCCAGCATTTT
TRBV25-1	TRBD1	TRBJ2-2	.	CASSEMRGLTGELFF	TGTGCCAGCAGTGAGATGAGGGGGCTAACCGGGGAGCTGTTTTTT
TRBV11-3	TRBD2	TRBJ2-3	.	CASSLAGRAIDTQYF	TGTGCCAGCAGCTTAGCCGGGAGGGCCATAGATACGCAGTATTTT
TRBV5-6	.	TRBJ2-7	once	CASLGSGRGSSYEQYF	TGTGCCAGCTTGGGGTCTGGTAGGGGTAGTTCCTACGAGCAGTACTTC
TRBV29-1	TRBD2	TRBJ2-7	.	CRGRGLPYEQYF	TGCAGGGGGAGGGGATTGCCCTACGAGCAGTACTTC
TRBV4-1	.	TRBJ2-5	.	CASSQMAEETQYF	TGCGCCAGCAGCCAAATGGCAGAAGAGACCCAGTACTTC
TRBV29-1	TRBD2	TRBJ2-1	few	CSVMGGGRVYNEQFF	TGCAGCGTCATGGGGGGCGGGAGGGTCTACAATGAGCAGTTCTTC
TRBV5-4	.	TRBJ2-1	.	CASSLGAEPANEQFF	TGTGCCAGCAGCTTAGGTGCCGAACCAGCGAATGAGCAGTTCTTC
TRBV5-6	.	TRBJ2-7	.	CASSFFAPRSEQYF	TGTGCCAGCAGCTTTTTCGCCCCCCGGTCCGAGCAGTACTTC
TRBV2	TRBD2	TRBJ2-7	.	CASSEGLAGVARSGEQYF	TGTGCCAGCAGTGAGGGACTAGCGGGAGTCGCCCGGTCTGGCGAGCAGTACTTC
TRBV11-3	.	TRBJ1-3	.	CASSPRFGNTIYF	TGTGCCAGCAGCCCCCGGTTTGGAAACACCATATATTTT
TRBV5-4	.	TRBJ2-1	.	CASSPGGRAYNEQFF	TGTGCCAGCAGCCCGGGGGGCCGGGCCTACAATGAGCAGTTCTTC
TRBV11-3	.	TRBJ2-1	.	CASSLARNEQFF	TGTGCCAGCAGCTTAGCTCGGAATGAGCAGTTCTTC
TRBV9	.	TRBJ2-7	few	CASSVAPLDNYEQYF	TGTGCCAGCAGCGTAGCCCCCCTGGACAACTACGAGCAGTACTTC
TRBV11-2	TRBD2	TRBJ2-1	once	CASSSIAGSRDNEQFF	TGTGCCAGCAGCTCTATAGCGGGAAGTAGGGACAATGAGCAATTCTTC
TRBV29-1	.	TRBJ1-1	.	CSVVGGGTEAFF	TGCAGCGTTGTTGGGGGGGGGACGGAAGCTTTCTTT
TRBV7-2	.	TRBJ2-2	.	CASSLEDAGELFF	TGTGCCAGCAGCCTCGAGGATGCCGGGGAGCTGTTTTTT
TRBV7-9	.	TRBJ2-3	.	CASSLSGSTDTQYF	TGTGCCAGCAGCTTGAGCGGTAGCACAGATACGCAGTATTTT
TRBV28	.	TRBJ2-7	.	CASINTGLDYEQYF	TGTGCCAGCATTAACACAGGATTAGATTACGAGCAGTACTTC
TRBV9	.	TRBJ2-4	few	CASSSGPGGDSQYF	TGTGCCAGCAGCTCCGGGCCCGGTGGTGACAGTCAGTACTTC
TRBV5-1	TRBD2	TRBJ2-1	.	CASSQMTSGTSYNEQFF	TGCGCCAGCAGCCAAATGACTAGCGGCACCTCCTACAATGAGCAGTTCTTC
TRBV7-8	.	TRBJ2-7	.	CASSSATGEQYF	TGTGCCAGCAGCTCCGCGACAGGCGAGCAGTACTTC
TRBV15	TRBD2	TRBJ2-3	.	CATGLAGGPPFIDTQYF	TGTGCCACCGGACTAGCGGGAGGGCCACCCTTTATAGATACGCAGTATTTT
TRBV4-3	.	TRBJ2-3	.	CASSQDDGKDTQYF	TGCGCCAGCAGCCAAGACGACGGGAAAGATACGCAGTATTTT
TRBV20-1	TRBD1	TRBJ1-1	.	CSPQGARAFF	TGCAGTCCTCAGGGGGCGCGAGCTTTCTTT
TRBV7-3	TRBD1	TRBJ2-5	.	CASSLIGQGGETQYF	TGTGCCAGCAGCTTAATCGGACAGGGGGGAGAGACCCAGTACTTC
TRBV20-1	.	TRBJ1-2	.	CSASSAGYTF	TGCAGTGCTAGTTCTGCGGGGTACACCTTC
TRBV27	.	TRBJ2-3	.	CASTLASGQWDTQYF	TGTGCCAGCACTCTAGCGAGCGGACAATGGGATACGCAGTATTTT
TRBV29-1	TRBD1	TRBJ2-7	.	CSARQGPYEQYF	TGCAGCGCTCGACAGGGGCCCTACGAGCAGTACTTC
TRBV5-6	.	TRBJ2-3	.	CASSLASAGRTDTQYF	TGTGCCAGCAGCTTGGCGAGCGCGGGGCGCACAGATACGCAGTATTTT
TRBV7-6	TRBD2	TRBJ2-7	.	CASSRGTSRTYEQYF	TGTGCCAGCAGCCGTGGGACTAGCCGTACTTACGAGCAGTACTTC
TRBV5-6	.	TRBJ2-1	few	CASSSDSLKEQFF	TGTGCCAGCAGCTCGGACTCCCTCAAAGAGCAGTTCTTC
TRBV28	TRBD2	TRBJ2-5	.	CASNQLAGGREQYF	TGTGCCAGCAACCAACTAGCGGGAGGGCGTGAGCAGTACTTC
TRBV4-2	.	TRBJ2-7	.	CASSQDGGQTSYEQYF	TGTGCCAGCAGCCAAGATGGTGGACAGACTTCCTACGAGCAGTACTTC
TRBV7-9	TRBD2	TRBJ2-7	.	CSSSFPLAGGYEQYF	TGTTCCAGCAGCTTCCCCCTAGCGGGGGGCTACGAGCAGTACTTC
TRBV7-2	.	TRBJ2-7	.	CASSLDPGRGYEQYF	TGTGCCAGCAGCTTGGACCCCGGCCGAGGGTACGAGCAGTACTTC
TRBV19	.	TRBJ2-5	.	CASSIENRAEETQYF	TGTGCCAGTAGTATAGAGAACAGGGCAGAAGAGACCCAGTACTTC
TRBV7-3	TRBD2	TRBJ2-7	.	CASSLSGGAYEQYF	TGTGCCAGCAGCTTATCGGGGGGAGCCTACGAGCAGTACTTC
TRBV11-3	.	TRBJ2-5	.	CASSLAREGETQYF	TGTGCCAGCAGCTTAGCCCGGGAAGGGGAGACCCAGTACTTC
TRBV13	.	TRBJ2-1	.	CASSLGTGAGNEQFF	TGTGCCAGCAGCTTAGGGACGGGAGCCGGGAATGAGCAGTTCTTC
TRBV11-2	TRBD1	TRBJ2-7	.	CASSFGQVAYEQYF	TGTGCCAGCAGCTTTGGACAGGTAGCCTACGAGCAGTACTTC
TRBV28	TRBD1	TRBJ1-5	.	CASSLGTGGFNQPQHF	TGTGCCAGCAGTTTAGGGACAGGGGGCTTCAATCAGCCCCAGCATTTT
TRBV5-4	.	TRBJ1-4	.	CASSSAGGRASEKLFF	TGTGCCAGCAGCTCCGCGGGGGGGAGGGCCAGTGAAAAACTGTTTTTT
TRBV28	.	TRBJ2-7	few	CASSLYDSSYEQYF	TGTGCCAGCAGTTTATATGACAGCTCCTACGAGCAGTACTTC
TRBV9	.	TRBJ2-5	.	CASSAPGETQYF	TGTGCCAGCAGCGCCCCAGGGGAGACCCAGTACTTC
TRBV7-9	TRBD2	TRBJ2-1	few	CASSLVAGAGGEQFF	TGTGCCAGCAGCTTAGTAGCGGGTGCGGGAGGTGAGCAGTTCTTC